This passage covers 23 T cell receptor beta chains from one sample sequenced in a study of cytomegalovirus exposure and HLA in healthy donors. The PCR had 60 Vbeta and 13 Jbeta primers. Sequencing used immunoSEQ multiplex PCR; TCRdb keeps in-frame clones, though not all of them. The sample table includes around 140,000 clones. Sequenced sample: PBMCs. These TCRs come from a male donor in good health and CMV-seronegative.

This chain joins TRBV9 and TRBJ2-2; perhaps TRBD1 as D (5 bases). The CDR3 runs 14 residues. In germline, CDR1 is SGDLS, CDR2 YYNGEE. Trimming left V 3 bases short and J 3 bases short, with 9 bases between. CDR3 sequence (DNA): TGTGCCAGCAGCGCCAGCAGGGACACCGGGGAGCTGTTTTTT. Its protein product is CASSASRDTGELFF.

The CDR3: CASSPPNGGGVGNSPLHF. CDR3 nucleotides: TGCGCCAGCAGCCCCCCTAATGGAGGGGGGGTGGGTAATTCACCCCTCCACTTT. This chain connects TRBV4-1 to TRBJ1-6; D might be TRBD1 (6 bases). This CDR3 contains 18 residues. Germline loops: CDR1 MGHRA, CDR2 YSYEKL. V was clipped by 4 bases and J by 6 bases, with 22 bases between them.

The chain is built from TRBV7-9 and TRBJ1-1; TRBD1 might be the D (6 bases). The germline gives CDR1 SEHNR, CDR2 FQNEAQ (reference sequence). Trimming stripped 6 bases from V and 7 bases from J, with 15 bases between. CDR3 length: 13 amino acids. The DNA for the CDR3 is TGTGCCAGCAGTAGGGGGGGAGTGGATGAAGCTTTCTTT. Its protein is CASSRGGVDEAFF.

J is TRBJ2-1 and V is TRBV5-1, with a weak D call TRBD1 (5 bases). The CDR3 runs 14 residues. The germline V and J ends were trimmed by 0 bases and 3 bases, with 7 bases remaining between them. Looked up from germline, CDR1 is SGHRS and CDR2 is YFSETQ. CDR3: CASSLGTNYNEQFF. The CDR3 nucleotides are TGCGCCAGCAGCTTGGGGACAAACTACAATGAGCAGTTCTTC.

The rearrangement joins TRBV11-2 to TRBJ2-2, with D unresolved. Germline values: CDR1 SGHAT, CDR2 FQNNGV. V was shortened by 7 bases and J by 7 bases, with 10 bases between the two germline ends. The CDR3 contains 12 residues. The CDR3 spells CASTTTIGELFF. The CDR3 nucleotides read TGTGCCAGCACCACCACAATCGGGGAGCTGTTTTTT.

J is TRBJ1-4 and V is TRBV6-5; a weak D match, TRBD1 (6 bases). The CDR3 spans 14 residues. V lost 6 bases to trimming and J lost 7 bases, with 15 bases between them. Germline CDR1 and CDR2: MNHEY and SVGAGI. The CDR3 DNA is TGTGCCAGCAGGAGGGACACGGGACGTGAAAAACTGTTTTTT. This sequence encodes CASRRDTGREKLFF.

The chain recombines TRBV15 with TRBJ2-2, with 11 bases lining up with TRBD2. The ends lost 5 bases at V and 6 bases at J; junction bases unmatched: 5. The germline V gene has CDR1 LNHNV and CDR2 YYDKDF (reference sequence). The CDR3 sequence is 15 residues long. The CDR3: CATSVTSGSSGELFF. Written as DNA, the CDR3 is TGTGCCACCAGCGTTACTAGCGGGAGTTCCGGGGAGCTGTTTTTT.

CDR3 sequence: CASSLFEGSPIYEQYF. In DNA, the CDR3 is TGTGCCAGCAGCTTGTTTGAGGGATCCCCTATCTACGAGCAGTACTTC. This rearrangement joins TRBV5-6 to TRBJ2-7; perhaps TRBD2 as D (5 bases). CDR3 length equals 16 residues. V lost 1 base to trimming and J lost 3 bases, with 17 bases between them. Germline V CDR1 and CDR2: SGHDT, YYEEEE.

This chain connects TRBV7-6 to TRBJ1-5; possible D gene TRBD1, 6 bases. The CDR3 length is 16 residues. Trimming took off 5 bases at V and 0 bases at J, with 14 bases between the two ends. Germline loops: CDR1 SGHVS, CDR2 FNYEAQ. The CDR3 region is CASSAADRYSNQPQHF. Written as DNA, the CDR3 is TGTGCCAGCAGCGCCGCGGACAGATATAGCAATCAGCCCCAGCATTTT. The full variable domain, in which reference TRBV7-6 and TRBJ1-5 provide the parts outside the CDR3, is GAGVSQSPRYKVTKRGQDVALRCDPISGHVSLYWYRQALGQGPEFLTYFNYEAQQDKSGLPNDRFSAERPEGSISTLTIQRTEQRDSAMYRCASSAADRYSNQPQHFGDGTRLSIL.

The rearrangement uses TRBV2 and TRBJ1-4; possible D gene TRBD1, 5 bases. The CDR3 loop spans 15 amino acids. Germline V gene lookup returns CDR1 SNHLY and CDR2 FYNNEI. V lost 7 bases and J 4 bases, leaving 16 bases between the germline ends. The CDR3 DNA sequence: TGTGCCAGCACCAGGGTAACGACCAATAATGAAAAACTGTTTTTT. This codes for CASTRVTTNNEKLFF.

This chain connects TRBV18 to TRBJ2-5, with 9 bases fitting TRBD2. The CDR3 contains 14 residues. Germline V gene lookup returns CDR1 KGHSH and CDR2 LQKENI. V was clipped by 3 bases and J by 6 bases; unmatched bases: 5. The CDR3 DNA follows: TGTGCCAGCTCACCCCTAGCGGGAATAAAGACCCAGTACTTC. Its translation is CASSPLAGIKTQYF.

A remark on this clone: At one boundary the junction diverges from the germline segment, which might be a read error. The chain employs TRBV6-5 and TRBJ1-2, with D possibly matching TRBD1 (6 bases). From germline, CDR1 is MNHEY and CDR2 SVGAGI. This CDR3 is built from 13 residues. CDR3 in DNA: TGTGCCGGCAGGGGAGTACCCGTCGATGGCTACACCTTC. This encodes CAGRGVPVDGYTF.

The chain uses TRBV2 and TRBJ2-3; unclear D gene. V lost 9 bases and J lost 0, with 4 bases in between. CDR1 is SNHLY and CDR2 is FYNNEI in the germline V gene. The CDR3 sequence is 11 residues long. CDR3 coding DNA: TGTGCCAGTCGGAGCACAGATACGCAGTATTTT. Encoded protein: CASRSTDTQYF.

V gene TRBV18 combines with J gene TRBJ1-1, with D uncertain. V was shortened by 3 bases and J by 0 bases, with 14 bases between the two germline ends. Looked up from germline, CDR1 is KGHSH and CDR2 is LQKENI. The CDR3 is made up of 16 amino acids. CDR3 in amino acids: CASSPLRGTMNTEAFF. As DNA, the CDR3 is TGTGCCAGCTCACCGTTGCGGGGAACGATGAACACTGAAGCTTTCTTT.

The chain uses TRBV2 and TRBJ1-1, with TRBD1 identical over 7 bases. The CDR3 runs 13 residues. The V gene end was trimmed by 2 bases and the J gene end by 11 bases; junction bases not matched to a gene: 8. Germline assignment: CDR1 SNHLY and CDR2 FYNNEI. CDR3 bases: TGTGCCAGCAGTGAACTAGGTGGCAGGGGGGCTTTCTTT. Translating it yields CASSELGGRGAFF.

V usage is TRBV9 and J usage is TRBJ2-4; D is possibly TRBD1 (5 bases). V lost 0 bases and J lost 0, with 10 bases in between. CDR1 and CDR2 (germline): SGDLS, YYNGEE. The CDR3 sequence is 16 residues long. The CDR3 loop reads CASSVEGQLAKNIQYF. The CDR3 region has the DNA TGTGCCAGCAGCGTAGAGGGGCAGTTAGCCAAAAACATTCAGTACTTC. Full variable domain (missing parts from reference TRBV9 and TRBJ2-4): DSGVTQTPKHLITATGQRVTLRCSPRSGDLSVYWYQQSLDQGLQFLIQYYNGEERAKGNILERFSAQQFPDLHSELNLSSLELGDSALYFCASSVEGQLAKNIQYFGAGTRLSVL.

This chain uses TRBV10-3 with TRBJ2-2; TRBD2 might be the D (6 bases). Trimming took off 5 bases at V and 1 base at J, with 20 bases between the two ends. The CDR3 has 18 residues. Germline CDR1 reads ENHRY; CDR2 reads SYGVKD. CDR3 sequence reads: CAISTRFDGGRNTGELFF. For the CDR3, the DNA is TGTGCCATCAGTACCCGGTTTGATGGAGGGAGGAACACCGGGGAGCTGTTTTTT.

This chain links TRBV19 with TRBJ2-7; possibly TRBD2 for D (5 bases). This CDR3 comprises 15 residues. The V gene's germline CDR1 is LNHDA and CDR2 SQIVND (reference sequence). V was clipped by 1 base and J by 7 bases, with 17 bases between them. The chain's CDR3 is CASSIAVHLPGEQYF. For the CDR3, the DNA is TGTGCCAGTAGTATAGCCGTCCACCTCCCGGGGGAGCAGTACTTC.

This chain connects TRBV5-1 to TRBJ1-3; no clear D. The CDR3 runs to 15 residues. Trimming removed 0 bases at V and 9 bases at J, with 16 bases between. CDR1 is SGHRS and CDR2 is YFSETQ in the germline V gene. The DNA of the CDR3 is TGCGCCAGCAGCTTGGGCCTCAGTTCGGGAGCCACCATATATTTT. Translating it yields CASSLGLSSGATIYF. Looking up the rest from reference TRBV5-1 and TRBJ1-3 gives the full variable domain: KAGVTQTPRYLIKTRGQQVTLSCSPISGHRSVSWYQQTPGQGLQFLFEYFSETQRNKGNFPGRFSGRQFSNSRSEMNVSTLELGDSALYLCASSLGLSSGATIYFGEGSWLTVV.

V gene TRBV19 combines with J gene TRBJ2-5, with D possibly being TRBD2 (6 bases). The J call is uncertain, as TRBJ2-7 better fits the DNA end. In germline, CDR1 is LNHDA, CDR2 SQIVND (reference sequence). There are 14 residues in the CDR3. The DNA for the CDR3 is TGTGCCAGTAGTATTGGTAGCGGACACTACGAGCAGTACTTC. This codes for CASSIGSGHYEQYF.

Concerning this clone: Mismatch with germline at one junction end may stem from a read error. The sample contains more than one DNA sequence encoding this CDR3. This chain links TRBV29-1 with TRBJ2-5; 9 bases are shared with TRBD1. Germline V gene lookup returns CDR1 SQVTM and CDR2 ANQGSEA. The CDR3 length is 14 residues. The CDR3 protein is CSVHTGQGQETQYF. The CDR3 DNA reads TGCAGCGTTCACACGGGACAGGGTCAAGAAACCCAGTACTTC. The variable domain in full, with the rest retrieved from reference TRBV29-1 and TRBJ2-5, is SAVISQKPSRDICQRGTSLTIQCQVDSQVTMMFWYRQQPGQSLTLIATANQGSEATYESGFVIDKFPISRPNLTFSTLTVSNMSPEDSSIYLCSVHTGQGQETQYFGPGTRLLVL.

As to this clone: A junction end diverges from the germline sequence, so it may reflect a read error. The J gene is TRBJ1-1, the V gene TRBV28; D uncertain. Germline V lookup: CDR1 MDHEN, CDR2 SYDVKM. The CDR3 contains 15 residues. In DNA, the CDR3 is TGTGCCAGCACTTTAGAGGGATTTGGGAATCCTGGTGCTTTCTTT. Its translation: CASTLEGFGNPGAFF. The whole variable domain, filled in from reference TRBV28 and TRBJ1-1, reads DVKVTQSSRYLVKRTGEKVFLECVQDMDHENMFWYRQDPGLGLRLIYFSYDVKMKEKGDIPEGYSVSREKKERFSLILESASTNQTSMYLCASTLEGFGNPGAFFGQGTRLTVV.

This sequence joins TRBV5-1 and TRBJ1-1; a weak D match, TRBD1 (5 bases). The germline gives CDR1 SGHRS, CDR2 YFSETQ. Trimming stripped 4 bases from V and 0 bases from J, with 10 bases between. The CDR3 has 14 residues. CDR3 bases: TGCGCCAGCAGCAGTCAGGGCTTGAACACTGAAGCTTTCTTT. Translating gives CASSSQGLNTEAFF.